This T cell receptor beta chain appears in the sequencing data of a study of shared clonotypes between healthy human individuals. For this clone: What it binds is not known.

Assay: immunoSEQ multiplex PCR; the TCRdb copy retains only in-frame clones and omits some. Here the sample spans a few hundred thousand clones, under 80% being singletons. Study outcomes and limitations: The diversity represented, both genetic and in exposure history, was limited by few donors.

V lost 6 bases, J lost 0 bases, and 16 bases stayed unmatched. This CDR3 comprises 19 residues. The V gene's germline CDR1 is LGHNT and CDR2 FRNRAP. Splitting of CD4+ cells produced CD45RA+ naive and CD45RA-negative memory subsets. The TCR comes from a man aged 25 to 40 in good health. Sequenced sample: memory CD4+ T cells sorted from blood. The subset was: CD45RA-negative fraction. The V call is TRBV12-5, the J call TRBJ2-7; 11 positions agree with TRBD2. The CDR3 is CASGQDSGTSGRRSYEQYF. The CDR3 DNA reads TGTGCTAGTGGCCAAGACTCTGGGACTAGCGGCCGCCGCTCCTACGAGCAGTACTTC.